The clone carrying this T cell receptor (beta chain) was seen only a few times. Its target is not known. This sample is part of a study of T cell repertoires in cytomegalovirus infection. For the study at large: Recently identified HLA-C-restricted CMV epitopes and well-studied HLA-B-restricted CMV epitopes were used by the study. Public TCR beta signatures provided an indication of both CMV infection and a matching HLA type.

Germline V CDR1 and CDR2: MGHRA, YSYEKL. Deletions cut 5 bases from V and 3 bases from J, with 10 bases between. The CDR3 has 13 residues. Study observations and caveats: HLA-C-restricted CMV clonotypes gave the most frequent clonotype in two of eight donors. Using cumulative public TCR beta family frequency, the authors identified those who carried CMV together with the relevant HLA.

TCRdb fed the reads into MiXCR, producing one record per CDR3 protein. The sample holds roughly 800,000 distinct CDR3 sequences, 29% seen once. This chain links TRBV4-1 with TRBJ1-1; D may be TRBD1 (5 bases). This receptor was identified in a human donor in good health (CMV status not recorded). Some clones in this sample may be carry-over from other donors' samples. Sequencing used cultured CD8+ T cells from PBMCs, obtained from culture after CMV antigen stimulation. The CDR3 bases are TGCGCCAGCAGCGGGGCGGTAGACACTGAAGCTTTCTTT. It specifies CASSGAVDTEAFF.